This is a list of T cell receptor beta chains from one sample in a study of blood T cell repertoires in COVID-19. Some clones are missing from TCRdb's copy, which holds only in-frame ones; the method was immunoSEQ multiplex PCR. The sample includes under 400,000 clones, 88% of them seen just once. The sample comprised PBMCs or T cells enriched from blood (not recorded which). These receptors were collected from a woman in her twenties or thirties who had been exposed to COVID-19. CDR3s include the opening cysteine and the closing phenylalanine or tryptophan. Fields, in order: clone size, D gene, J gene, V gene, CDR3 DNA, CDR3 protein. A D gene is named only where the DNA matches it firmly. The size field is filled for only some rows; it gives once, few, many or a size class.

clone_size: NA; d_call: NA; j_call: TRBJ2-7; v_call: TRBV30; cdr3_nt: TGTGCCTGGAGTCCTGGGAAGGGGCTCTTGGGGGAGCAGTACTTC; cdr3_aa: CAWSPGKGLLGEQYF
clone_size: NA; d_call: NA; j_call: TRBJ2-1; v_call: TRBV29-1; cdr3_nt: TGCAGCGTTGTTTCTCAGTGGAATGAGCAGTTCTTC; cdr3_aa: CSVVSQWNEQFF
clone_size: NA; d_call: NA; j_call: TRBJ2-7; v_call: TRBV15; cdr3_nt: TGTGCCACCAGCAGAGGGGACAACTTCTACGAGCAGTACTTC; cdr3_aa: CATSRGDNFYEQYF
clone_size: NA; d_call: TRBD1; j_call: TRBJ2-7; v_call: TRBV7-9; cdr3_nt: TGTGCCAGCAGCACTACGAGGCGGGACAGGGGGCACTACGAGCAGTACTTC; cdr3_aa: CASSTTRRDRGHYEQYF
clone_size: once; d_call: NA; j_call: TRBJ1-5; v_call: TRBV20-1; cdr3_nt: TGCAGTGCCCGAGGCAATCAGCCCCAGCATTTT; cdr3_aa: CSARGNQPQHF
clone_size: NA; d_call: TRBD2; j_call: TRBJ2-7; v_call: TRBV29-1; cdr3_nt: TGCAGCGCAGGGACTAGCGGATCCTACGAGCAGTACTTC; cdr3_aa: CSAGTSGSYEQYF
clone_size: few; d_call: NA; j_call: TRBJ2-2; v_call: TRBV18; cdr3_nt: TGTGCCAGCTCACCCGTTACCGGGGAGCTGTTTTTT; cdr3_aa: CASSPVTGELFF
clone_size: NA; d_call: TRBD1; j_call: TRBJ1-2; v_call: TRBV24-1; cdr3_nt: TGTGCCACCAGTGACCCGGGACAGACCTATGGCTACACCTTC; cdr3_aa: CATSDPGQTYGYTF
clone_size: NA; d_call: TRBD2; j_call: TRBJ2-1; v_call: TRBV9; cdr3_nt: TGTGCCAGCAGCGTAGGAGCGGGGACCACCTACAATGAGCAGTTCTTC; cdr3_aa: CASSVGAGTTYNEQFF
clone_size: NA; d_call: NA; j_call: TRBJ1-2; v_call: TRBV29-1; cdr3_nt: TGCAGCGCCAGAGGGGGTACCTATGGCTACACCTTC; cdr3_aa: CSARGGTYGYTF
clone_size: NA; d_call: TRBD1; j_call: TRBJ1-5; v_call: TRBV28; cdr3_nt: TGTGCCAGCAGACCAGGGGGCACCAATCAGCCCCAGCATTTT; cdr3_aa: CASRPGGTNQPQHF
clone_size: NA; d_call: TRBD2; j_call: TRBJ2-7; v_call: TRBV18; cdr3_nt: TGTGCCAGCTCACCACCGGGACTAGCGGGAGTAGGATACGAGCAGTACTTC; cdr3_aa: CASSPPGLAGVGYEQYF
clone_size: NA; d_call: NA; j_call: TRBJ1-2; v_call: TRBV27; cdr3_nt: TGTGCCAGCAGCCCGAGGAGGCAGGGAGGACCACACTATGGCTACACCTTC; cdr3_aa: CASSPRRQGGPHYGYTF
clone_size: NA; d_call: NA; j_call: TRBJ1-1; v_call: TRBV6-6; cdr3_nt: TGTGCCAGCCGGGGGGCCATAAACACTGAAGCTTTCTTT; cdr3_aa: CASRGAINTEAFF
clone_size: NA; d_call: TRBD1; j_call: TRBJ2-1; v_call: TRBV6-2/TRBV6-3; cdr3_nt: TGTGCCAGCAGTAGACCGGACAGGGTGACTAATGAGCAGTTCTTC; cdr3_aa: CASSRPDRVTNEQFF
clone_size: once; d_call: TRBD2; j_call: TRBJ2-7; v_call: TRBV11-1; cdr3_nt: TGTGCCAGCAGCCCACTGGGACTAGCCTACGAGCAGTACTTC; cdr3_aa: CASSPLGLAYEQYF
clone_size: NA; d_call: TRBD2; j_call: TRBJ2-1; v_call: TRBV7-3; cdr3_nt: TGTGCCAGCAGCTTAACCCCGCTAGCGGGAGCTGAGCAGTTCTTC; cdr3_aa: CASSLTPLAGAEQFF
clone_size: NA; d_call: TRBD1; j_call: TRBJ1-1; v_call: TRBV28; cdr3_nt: TGTGCCAGCAGTCCCTACAGGGGGGGAACTGAAGCTTTCTTT; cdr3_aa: CASSPYRGGTEAFF
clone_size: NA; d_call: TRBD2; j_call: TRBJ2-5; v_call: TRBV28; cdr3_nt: TGTGCCACTAGCGGGAGGGTAGAGACCCAGTACTTC; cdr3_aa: CATSGRVETQYF
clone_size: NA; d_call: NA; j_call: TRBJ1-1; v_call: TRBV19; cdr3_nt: TGTGCCAGTAGTATAGAGGGCTGGAACACTGAAGCTTTCTTT; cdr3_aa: CASSIEGWNTEAFF
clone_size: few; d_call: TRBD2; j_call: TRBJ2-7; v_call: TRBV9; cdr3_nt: TGTGCCAGCAGCCTCCTGAGCGGGAGAGGCGAGCAGTACTTC; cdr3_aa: CASSLLSGRGEQYF
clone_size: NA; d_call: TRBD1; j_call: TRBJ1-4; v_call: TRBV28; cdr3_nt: TGTGCCAGCAGTCCCCCCGGACAGGGGGATGAAAAACTGTTTTTT; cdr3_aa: CASSPPGQGDEKLFF
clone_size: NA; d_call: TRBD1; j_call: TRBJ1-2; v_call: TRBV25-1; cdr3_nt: TGTGCCAGCAGAGGGACAGGCCATGGCTACACCTTC; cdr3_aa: CASRGTGHGYTF
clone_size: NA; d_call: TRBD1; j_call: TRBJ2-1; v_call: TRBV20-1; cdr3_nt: TGCAGTGCTAGTGCTCGGGACAGGGGGTTAGGCAATGAGCAGTTCTTC; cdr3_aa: CSASARDRGLGNEQFF
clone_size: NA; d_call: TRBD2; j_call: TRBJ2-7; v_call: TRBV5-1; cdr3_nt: TGCGCCAGCACCGGACTAGGCGTAGGGACCTACGAGCAGTACTTC; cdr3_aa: CASTGLGVGTYEQYF
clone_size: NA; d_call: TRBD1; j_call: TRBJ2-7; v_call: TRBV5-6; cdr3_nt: TGTGCCAGCAGCTGGGGACAGGGAACAGCCTACGAGCAGTACTTC; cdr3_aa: CASSWGQGTAYEQYF
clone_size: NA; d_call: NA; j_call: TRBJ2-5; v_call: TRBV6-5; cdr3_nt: TGTGCCAGCAGTTACTTTGCCAGGCAAGAGACCCAGTACTTC; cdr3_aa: CASSYFARQETQYF
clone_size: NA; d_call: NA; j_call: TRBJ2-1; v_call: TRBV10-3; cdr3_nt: TGTGCCATCATGAAAGGGACTGGTTCGAATGAGCAGTTCTTC; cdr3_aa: CAIMKGTGSNEQFF
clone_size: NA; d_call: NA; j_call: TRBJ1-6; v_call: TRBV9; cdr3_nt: TGTGCCAGCAGCGCCCGACGGGGAAATTCACCCCTCCACTTT; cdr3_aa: CASSARRGNSPLHF
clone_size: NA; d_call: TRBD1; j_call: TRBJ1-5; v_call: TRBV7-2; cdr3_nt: TGTGCCAGCAGACTAGCAGGGGGTAATCAGCCCCAGCATTTT; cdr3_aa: CASRLAGGNQPQHF
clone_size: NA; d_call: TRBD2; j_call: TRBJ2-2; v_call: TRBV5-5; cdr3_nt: TGTGCCAGCAGCCATAGGACTAGCTTGGGCGGGGAGCTGTTTTTT; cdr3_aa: CASSHRTSLGGELFF
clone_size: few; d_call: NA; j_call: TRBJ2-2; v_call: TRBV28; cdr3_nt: TGTGCCAGCACTACAGGGTCGAACACCGGGGAGCTGTTTTTT; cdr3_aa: CASTTGSNTGELFF
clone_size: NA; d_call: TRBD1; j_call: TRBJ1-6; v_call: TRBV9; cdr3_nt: TGTGCCAGCAGCGACCGAATGGACAGGGGGCGTTCACCCCTCCACTTT; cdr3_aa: CASSDRMDRGRSPLHF
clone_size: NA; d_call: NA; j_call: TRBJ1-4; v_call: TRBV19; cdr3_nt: TGTGCCAGTAGACCAACGGCCGTCCCCGGGGAAAAACTGTTTTTT; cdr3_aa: CASRPTAVPGEKLFF
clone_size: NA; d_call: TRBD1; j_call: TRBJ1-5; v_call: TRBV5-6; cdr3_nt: TGTGCCAGCAGCTTGCGACAGGGGGGCAATCAGCCCCAGCATTTT; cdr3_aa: CASSLRQGGNQPQHF
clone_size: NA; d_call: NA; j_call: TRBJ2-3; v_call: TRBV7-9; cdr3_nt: TGTGCCAGCAGCCGGGGAAGCACAGATACGCAGTATTTT; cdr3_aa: CASSRGSTDTQYF
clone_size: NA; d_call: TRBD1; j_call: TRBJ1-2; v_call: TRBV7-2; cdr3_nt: TGTGCCAGCAGCCTCCCTAGGACAGGGTCCTCGAAAGGCTACACCTTC; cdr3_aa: CASSLPRTGSSKGYTF
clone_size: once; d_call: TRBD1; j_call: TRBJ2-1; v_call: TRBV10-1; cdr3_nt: TGCGCCAGCAGTCGGTATTTGGGACAGCCGACCAGTGAGCAGTTCTTC; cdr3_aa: CASSRYLGQPTSEQFF
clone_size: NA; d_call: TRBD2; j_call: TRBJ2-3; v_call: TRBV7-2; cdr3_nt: TGTGCCAGCAGTTTGGTGGAGGGAGGGACAGATACGCAGTATTTT; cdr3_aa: CASSLVEGGTDTQYF
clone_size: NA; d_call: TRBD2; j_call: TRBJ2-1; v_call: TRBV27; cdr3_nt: TGTGCCAGCAGGACTAGCGGGAGTCACAATGAGCAGTTCTTC; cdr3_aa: CASRTSGSHNEQFF